This T cell receptor beta chain came from a study of blood T cell repertoires in COVID-19. Overall study context: Sources were T cells, B-cell-depleted T cells, or PBMCs; the material itself was cDNA or gDNA.

The CDR3 covers 13 residues. V lost 6 bases to trimming and J lost 1 base, with 7 bases between them. This clone has a handful of counts. Clones were sequenced by immunoSEQ multiplex PCR, and TCRdb holds only the in-frame ones, with some missing. The data hold 59,000 or so clones, with over 65% observed a single time. J is TRBJ1-3 and V is TRBV12-3 or TRBV12-4; no reliable D call. The receptor was derived from a human donor in a cohort sampled during active COVID-19. What was sequenced was peripheral blood. The CDR3 nucleotides read TGTGCCAGCAGATATCAGTCTGGAAACACCATATATTTT. Residues: CASRYQSGNTIYF.